The 5 T cell receptor beta chains reported below all come from one sample, sequenced in a study of blood T cell repertoires in COVID-19. TCRdb keeps only in-frame clones here, not all; method: immunoSEQ multiplex PCR. The table shows some 95,000 clones, with about 85% occurring only once. Material: peripheral blood. These receptor sequences come from a man between 65 and 85 years old with acute or convalescent COVID-19.

The CDR3 coding sequence is TGTGCCAGTACTTCCACAGATACGCAGTATTTT. Translation gives CASTSTDTQYF. The chain is built from TRBV19 and TRBJ2-3; D is uncertain. The CDR3 sequence is 11 residues long. The V and J ends lost 7 bases and 2 bases respectively, with 4 bases between them. CDR1 is LNHDA, CDR2 SQIVND, per germline (reference sequence).

V and J are TRBV9 and TRBJ2-3; 10 bases line up with TRBD2. Germline V lookup: CDR1 SGDLS, CDR2 YYNGEE. The V segment lost 4 bases and the J segment 4 bases; nucleotides outside the gene matches: 6. CDR3 length: 15 amino acids. CDR3 sequence: CASSPVAGGSDTQYF. For the CDR3, the DNA is TGTGCCAGCAGCCCAGTAGCGGGGGGATCAGATACGCAGTATTTT.

V gene TRBV4-2 combines with J gene TRBJ1-1; TRBD1 matches 9 bases. Germline trimming cut 5 bases from V and 4 bases from J; bases unmatched to any gene: 8. CDR1 is LGHNA, CDR2 YNFKEQ, per germline. The CDR3 covers 15 residues. As DNA, the CDR3 is TGTGCCAGCAGCACTCCCGGGACAGGGAGCACTGAAGCTTTCTTT. It encodes CASSTPGTGSTEAFF.

The chain combines TRBV5-1 with TRBJ1-4; 12 nucleotides match TRBD1. The ends lost 0 bases at V and 8 bases at J; junction bases unmatched: 2. The germline gives CDR1 SGHRS, CDR2 YFSETQ. This CDR3 contains 15 residues. The CDR3 sequence is CASSLDGTGGEKLFF. CDR3 in DNA: TGCGCCAGCAGCTTGGACGGGACAGGGGGCGAAAAACTGTTTTTT.

The rearrangement joins TRBV28 to TRBJ1-5; maybe TRBD1 (6 bases). Per germline, CDR1 MDHEN and CDR2 SYDVKM. V was shortened by 4 bases and J by 7 bases, with 17 bases between the two germline ends. The CDR3 consists of 15 residues. CDR3: CASSSVKGVGQPQHF. CDR3 DNA sequence: TGTGCCAGCAGTTCCGTGAAGGGGGTCGGACAGCCCCAGCATTTT.